This T cell receptor beta chain was sequenced for a study of early T cells in non-severe SARS-CoV-2 infection. Study information: Sequencing targeted bulk RNA from unsorted whole blood, leaving chains unpaired. General study points: In VDJdb matching, anti-spike CD8 responses were favored while private and CD4 specificities went missing.

This clonotype was counted only a few times. Its antigen is unidentified. Germline V gene lookup returns CDR1 MNHNY and CDR2 SVGAGI (reference sequence). This CDR3 region has 11 residues. The ends were cut back, 10 bases at V and 0 bases at J, with 7 bases in the middle. cDNA molecules, individually, were tagged with unique molecular identifiers. TCRdb ran MiXCR on the 5' RACE reads and lists one entry per CDR3 protein. The sample holds tens of thousands of distinct CDR3 sequences; about 10% are singletons and the top ten take roughly 4.7%. This chain uses TRBV6-6 with TRBJ2-7, with D hard to call. The sequence derives from an adult who was a healthcare worker with PCR-confirmed SARS-CoV-2 infection or an uninfected control (not recorded which). The sample comprised whole blood. The CDR3 DNA follows: TGTGCCACCCGCTTCTCCTACGAGCAGTACTTC. Residues: CATRFSYEQYF.